Reported below is one TCR beta chain. Germline assignment: CDR1 LNHDA and CDR2 SQIVND (reference sequence). The trim removed 0 bases at V and 4 bases at J, leaving 5 bases unmatched. This CDR3 spans 15 amino acids. This sample is part of a study of T cell changes during pregnancy in multiple sclerosis. Measured with immunoSEQ multiplex PCR; TCRdb has only the in-frame clones, and not every one. The sample yields about 92,000 clones, over 80% seen once. The source is a female donor with multiple sclerosis, enrolled in a pregnancy study. Sequenced material: peripheral blood, taken in the first trimester of pregnancy. The J gene is TRBJ1-2, the V gene TRBV19, with 7 bases fitting TRBD1. CDR3 amino acids: CASSIEGQRLYGYTF. The DNA for the CDR3 is TGTGCCAGTAGTATAGAGGGACAGCGACTCTATGGCTACACCTTC.